This entry describes one T cell receptor beta chain. As yet, its antigen is unknown. The sample originates from a study of response to subunit inactivated influenza vaccine. Study outcomes and limitations: It was suggested by the authors that few new T cells are recruited by each seasonal influenza vaccination.

Using its own MiXCR run on the RT-PCR reads, TCRdb lists one record per CDR3 protein. The sample holds 400,000 to 550,000 distinct CDR3 sequences, less than 30% seen once. The CDR3 sequence is 17 residues long. Trimming at V came to 6 bases and at J to 2 bases, leaving 13 bases not matched to a gene. Germline V CDR1 and CDR2: LGHNT, FRNRAP. The sequencing here drew on CD4+ T cells sorted from PBMCs, taken 5 days after vaccination. The clonotype originates from a man over 45 who received an inactivated influenza vaccine. The V call is TRBV12-5, the J call TRBJ2-5; 9 bases match TRBD2. The CDR3 spells CASGRGLAPNSQETQYF. Here the CDR3 DNA reads TGTGCTAGTGGCCGGGGACTAGCCCCGAATTCACAAGAGACCCAGTACTTC.